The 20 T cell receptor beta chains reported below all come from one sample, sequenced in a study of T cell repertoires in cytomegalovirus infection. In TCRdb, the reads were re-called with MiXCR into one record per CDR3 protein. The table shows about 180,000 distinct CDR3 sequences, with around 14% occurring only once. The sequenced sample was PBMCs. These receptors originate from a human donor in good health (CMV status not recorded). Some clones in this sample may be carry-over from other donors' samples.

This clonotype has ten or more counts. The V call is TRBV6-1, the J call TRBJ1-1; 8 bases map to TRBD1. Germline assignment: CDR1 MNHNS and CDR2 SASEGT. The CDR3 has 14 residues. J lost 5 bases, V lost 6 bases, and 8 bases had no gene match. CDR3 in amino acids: CASRVQGGRTEAFF. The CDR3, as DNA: TGTGCCAGCAGGGTACAGGGGGGTAGAACTGAAGCTTTCTTT.

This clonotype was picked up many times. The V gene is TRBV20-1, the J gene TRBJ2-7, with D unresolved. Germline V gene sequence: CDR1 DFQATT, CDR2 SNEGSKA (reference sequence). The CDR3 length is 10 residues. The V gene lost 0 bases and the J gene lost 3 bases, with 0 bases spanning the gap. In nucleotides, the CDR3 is TGCAGTGCTAGAGACTACGAGCAGTACTTC. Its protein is CSARDYEQYF.

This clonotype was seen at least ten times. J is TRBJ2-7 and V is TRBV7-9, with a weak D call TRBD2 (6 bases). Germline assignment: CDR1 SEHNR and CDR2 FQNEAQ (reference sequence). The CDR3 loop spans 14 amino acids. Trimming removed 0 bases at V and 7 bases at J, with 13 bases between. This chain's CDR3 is CASSLAREVWEQYF. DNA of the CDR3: TGTGCCAGCAGCTTAGCAAGGGAGGTCTGGGAGCAGTACTTC.

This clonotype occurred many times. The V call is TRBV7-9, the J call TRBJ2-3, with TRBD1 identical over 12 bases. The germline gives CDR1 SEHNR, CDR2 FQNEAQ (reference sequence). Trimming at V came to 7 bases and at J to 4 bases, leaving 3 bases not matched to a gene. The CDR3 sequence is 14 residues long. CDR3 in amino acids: CASTGTGGPDTQYF. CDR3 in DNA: TGTGCCAGCACCGGGACAGGGGGCCCAGATACGCAGTATTTT.

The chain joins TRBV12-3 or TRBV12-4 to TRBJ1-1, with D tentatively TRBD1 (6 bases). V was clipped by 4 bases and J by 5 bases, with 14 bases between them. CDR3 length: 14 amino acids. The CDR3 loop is CASSSGAVRTEAFF. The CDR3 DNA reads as TGTGCCAGCAGTTCAGGGGCGGTTCGGACTGAAGCTTTCTTT.

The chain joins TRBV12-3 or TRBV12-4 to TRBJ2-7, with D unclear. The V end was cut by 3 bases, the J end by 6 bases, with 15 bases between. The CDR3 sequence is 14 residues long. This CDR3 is CASSLGVWAREQYF. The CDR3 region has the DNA TGTGCCAGCAGTTTGGGCGTATGGGCTCGCGAGCAGTACTTC.

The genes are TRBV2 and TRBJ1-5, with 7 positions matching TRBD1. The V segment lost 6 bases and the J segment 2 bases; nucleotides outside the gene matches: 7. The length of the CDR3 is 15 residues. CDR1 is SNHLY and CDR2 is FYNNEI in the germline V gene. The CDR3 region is CASSQQGTGNQPQHF. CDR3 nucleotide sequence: TGTGCCAGCAGCCAACAGGGGACGGGCAATCAGCCCCAGCATTTT.

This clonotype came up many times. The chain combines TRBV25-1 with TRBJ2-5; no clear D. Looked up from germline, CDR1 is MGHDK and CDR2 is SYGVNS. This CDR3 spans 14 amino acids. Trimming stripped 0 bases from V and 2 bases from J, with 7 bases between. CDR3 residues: CASSEYRAQETQYF. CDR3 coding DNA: TGTGCCAGCAGTGAATATAGAGCTCAAGAGACCCAGTACTTC.

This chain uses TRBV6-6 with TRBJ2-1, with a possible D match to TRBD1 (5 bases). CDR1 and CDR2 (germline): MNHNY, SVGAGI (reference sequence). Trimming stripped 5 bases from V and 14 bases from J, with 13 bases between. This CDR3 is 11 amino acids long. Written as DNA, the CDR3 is TGTGCCAGCAGTCCCAGGGTTGTAAAGTTCTTC. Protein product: CASSPRVVKFF.

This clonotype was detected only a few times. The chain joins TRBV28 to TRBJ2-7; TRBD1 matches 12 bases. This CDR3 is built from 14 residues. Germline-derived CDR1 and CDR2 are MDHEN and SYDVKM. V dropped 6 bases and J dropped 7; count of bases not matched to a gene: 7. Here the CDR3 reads CASRPGQGAHEQYF. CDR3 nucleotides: TGTGCCAGCAGGCCGGGACAGGGGGCTCATGAGCAGTACTTC.

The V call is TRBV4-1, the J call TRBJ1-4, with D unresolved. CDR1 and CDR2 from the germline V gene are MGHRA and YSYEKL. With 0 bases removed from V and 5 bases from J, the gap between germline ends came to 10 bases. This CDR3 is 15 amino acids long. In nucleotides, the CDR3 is TGCGCCAGCAGCCAAGAAGGGCAGCTAAATGAAAAACTGTTTTTT. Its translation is CASSQEGQLNEKLFF.

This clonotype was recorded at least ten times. CDR3 sequence: CAISESSSGGGTEAFF. CDR3 DNA: TGTGCCATCAGTGAGTCCTCGAGCGGGGGGGGGACTGAAGCTTTCTTT. This rearrangement joins TRBV10-3 to TRBJ1-1; possible D gene TRBD1, 5 bases. With 0 bases removed from V and 5 bases from J, the gap between germline ends came to 16 bases. Germline V CDR1 and CDR2: ENHRY, SYGVKD. The CDR3 is 16 amino acids.

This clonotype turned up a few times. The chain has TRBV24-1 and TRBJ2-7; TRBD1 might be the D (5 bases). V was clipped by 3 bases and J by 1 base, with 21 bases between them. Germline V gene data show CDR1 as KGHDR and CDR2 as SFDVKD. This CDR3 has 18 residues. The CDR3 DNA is TGTGCCACCAGTGATCCCGGTCCAAAACAGGAGACGTCCTACGAGCAGTACTTC. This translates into CATSDPGPKQETSYEQYF.

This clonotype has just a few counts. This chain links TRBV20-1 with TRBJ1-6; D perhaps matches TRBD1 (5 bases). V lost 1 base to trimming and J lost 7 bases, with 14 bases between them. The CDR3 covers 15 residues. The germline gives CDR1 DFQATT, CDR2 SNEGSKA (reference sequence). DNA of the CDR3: TGCAGTGCTAGAGGGCCTGCAGGGTTAAATTCACCCCTCCACTTT. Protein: CSARGPAGLNSPLHF.

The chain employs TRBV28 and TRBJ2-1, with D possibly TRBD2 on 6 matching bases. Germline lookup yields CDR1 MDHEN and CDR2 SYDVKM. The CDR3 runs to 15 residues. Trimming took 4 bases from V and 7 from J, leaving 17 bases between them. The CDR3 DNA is TGTGCCAGCAGTTCGTCCAGCGCGGGATTTAATGAGCAGTTCTTC. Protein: CASSSSSAGFNEQFF.

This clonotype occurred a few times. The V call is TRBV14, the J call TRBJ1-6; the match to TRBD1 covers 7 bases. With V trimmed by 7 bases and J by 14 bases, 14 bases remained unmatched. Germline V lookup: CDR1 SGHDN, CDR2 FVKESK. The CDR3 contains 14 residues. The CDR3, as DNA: TGTGCCAGCAAGAAGACAGGGATGGGGTCTGCCCTCCACTTT. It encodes CASKKTGMGSALHF.

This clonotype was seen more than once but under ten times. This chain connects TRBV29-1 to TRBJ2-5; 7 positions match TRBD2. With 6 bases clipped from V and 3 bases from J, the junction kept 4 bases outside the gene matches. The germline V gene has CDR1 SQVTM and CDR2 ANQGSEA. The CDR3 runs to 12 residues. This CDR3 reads CSVQGLEETQYF. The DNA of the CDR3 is TGCAGCGTCCAAGGACTAGAAGAGACCCAGTACTTC.

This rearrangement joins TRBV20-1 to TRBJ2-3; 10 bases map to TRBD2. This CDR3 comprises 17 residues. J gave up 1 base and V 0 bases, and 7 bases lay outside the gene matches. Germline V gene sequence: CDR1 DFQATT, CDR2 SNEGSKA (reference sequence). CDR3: CSARDPSGRGGTDTQYF. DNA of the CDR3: TGCAGTGCTAGAGATCCTAGCGGGAGAGGGGGCACAGATACGCAGTATTTT.

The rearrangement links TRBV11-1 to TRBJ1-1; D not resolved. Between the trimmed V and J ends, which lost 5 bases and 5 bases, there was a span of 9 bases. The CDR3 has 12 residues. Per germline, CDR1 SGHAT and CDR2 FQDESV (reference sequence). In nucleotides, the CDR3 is TGTGCCAGCAGCAATTATTGGACTGAAGCTTTCTTT. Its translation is CASSNYWTEAFF. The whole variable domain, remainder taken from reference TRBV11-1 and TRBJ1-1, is EAEVAQSPRYKITEKSQAVAFWCDPISGHATLYWYRQILGQGPELLVQFQDESVVDDSQLPKDRFSAERLKGVDSTLKIQPAELGDSAMYLCASSNYWTEAFFGQGTRLTVV.

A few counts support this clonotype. CDR3 nucleotides: TGTGCCATCCGCGGGAGAAGTAACGAGCAGTACTTC. Amino acids: CAIRGRSNEQYF. This chain connects TRBV10-3 to TRBJ2-7; TRBD2 aligns across 7 bases. V shed 8 bases and J 5 bases; nucleotides not matched to a gene: 6. Looked up from germline, CDR1 is ENHRY and CDR2 is SYGVKD. The CDR3 sequence is 12 residues long.